The rows below give T cell receptor beta chains drawn from one sample of a study of T cells in Graves' hyperthyroidism and ophthalmopathy. TCRdb independently ran MiXCR on the multiplex PCR reads; one entry per CDR3 protein. This table has some 380,000 distinct CDR3 sequences, roughly 14% appearing once. The sample taken for sequencing was blood. The receptor source for this set is a man between 25 and 39 years old with Graves' hyperthyroidism that later progressed to Graves' ophthalmopathy. Each CDR3 is given with its conserved first and last residue. A D gene is named only where the DNA matches it firmly.

D gene,V gene,J gene,CDR3 protein
-,TRBV28,TRBJ2-7,CASSFSWREQKYEQYF
TRBD1,TRBV12-3/TRBV12-4,TRBJ1-1,CASSLTGVEAFF
TRBD2,TRBV10-2,TRBJ2-1,CASSETSDEQFF
-,TRBV6-2/TRBV6-3,TRBJ1-1,CATNQGTEAFF
TRBD1,TRBV30,TRBJ2-3,CACQGQGGTDTQYF
-,TRBV30,TRBJ2-2,CARSSSDTGELFF
-,TRBV3-1,TRBJ1-2,CASSPAWPSNYGYTF
-,TRBV12-3/TRBV12-4,TRBJ1-2,CASSRTENYGYTF
TRBD1,TRBV12-3/TRBV12-4,TRBJ1-5,CASSRDRAVQPQHF
-,TRBV28,TRBJ1-1,CASTHYIEAFF
TRBD1,TRBV7-9,TRBJ1-1,CASSVRTGAGKAFF
-,TRBV5-1,TRBJ1-2,CASSLAGSYTF
-,TRBV20-1,TRBJ2-1,CSVRGRGLNEQFF
-,TRBV11-2,TRBJ1-2,CASSTRGKEKYGYTF
-,TRBV7-9,TRBJ1-4,CASSTNRDPEEKLFF
TRBD1,TRBV11-2,TRBJ1-2,CASSAGQIYGYTF
TRBD1,TRBV11-3,TRBJ1-4,CASSLVGQGPNEKLFF
TRBD2,TRBV20-1,TRBJ2-1,CSARTSGGPSYNEQFF
-,TRBV11-2,TRBJ1-2,CASSWGAGDLYGYTF
-,TRBV10-3,TRBJ2-7,CAISNGQEQYF
-,TRBV27,TRBJ1-6,CASSQNSYNSPLHF
TRBD2,TRBV6-9,TRBJ2-3,CAAIGTSGGDTQYF
TRBD1,TRBV20-1,TRBJ2-7,CSAPTGVLYEQYF
-,TRBV5-1,TRBJ1-1,CASSPGSVNTEAFF
-,TRBV12-3/TRBV12-4,TRBJ2-5,CASSLEASVGETQYF
-,TRBV6-7,TRBJ2-6,CASTQGLPSGANVLTF
TRBD1,TRBV20-1,TRBJ1-5,CSATDRAQPQHF
TRBD1,TRBV28,TRBJ1-1,CATRTDRLNTEAFF
-,TRBV7-2,TRBJ1-5,CASSLGGGAFNQPQHF
-,TRBV20-1,TRBJ2-6,CSARDMRGANVLTF
-,TRBV12-3/TRBV12-4,TRBJ1-2,CASSTFTGNYGYTF
TRBD1,TRBV2,TRBJ1-4,CASSHSDRGDEKLFF
TRBD1,TRBV27,TRBJ1-5,CASSFDREDQPQHF
TRBD2,TRBV15,TRBJ2-1,CATSRDGDGGGGEQFF
TRBD2,TRBV4-1,TRBJ2-5,CASSQVAGETQYF
-,TRBV7-6,TRBJ1-4,CASSLGGPNEKLFF
-,TRBV25-1,TRBJ2-1,CASSVYSASYNEQFF
TRBD1,TRBV20-1,TRBJ1-3,CSAQKTGRGNTIYF
-,TRBV6-1,TRBJ1-2,CASSGRGYGYTF
TRBD1,TRBV5-1,TRBJ2-7,CASSLLPTGPYEQYF
-,TRBV6-5,TRBJ2-3,CASSYAGLLGGDTQYF
-,TRBV28,TRBJ1-3,CASSLMPYSSTPGNTIYF